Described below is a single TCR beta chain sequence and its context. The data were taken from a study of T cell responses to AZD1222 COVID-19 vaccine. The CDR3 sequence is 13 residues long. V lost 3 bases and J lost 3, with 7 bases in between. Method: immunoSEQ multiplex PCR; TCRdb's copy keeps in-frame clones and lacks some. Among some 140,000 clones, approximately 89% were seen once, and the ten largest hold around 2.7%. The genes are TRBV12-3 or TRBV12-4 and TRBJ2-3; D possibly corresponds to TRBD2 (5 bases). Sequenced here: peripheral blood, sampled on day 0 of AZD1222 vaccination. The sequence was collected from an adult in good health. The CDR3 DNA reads TGTGCCAGCAGTTTTAGCGCAACAGATACGCAGTATTTT. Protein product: CASSFSATDTQYF.